Described below is a single T cell receptor beta chain sequence and its context. Source study methods: Reference gene primer amplification yielded estimated nucleated cell counts. Data came from immunoSEQ multiplex PCR; TCRdb stores just in-frame clones and leaves some out. V, J and clone size reflect that table, while D and trimming were determined from the DNA. The sample records 150,000 to 200,000 clones, 70% to 85% being singletons. This sample stems from a study of blood T cell repertoires in COVID-19. Germline V CDR1 and CDR2: SGHVS, FNYEAQ. This CDR3 has 14 residues. With V trimmed by 6 bases and J by 0 bases, 0 bases remained unmatched.

The chain recombines TRBV7-6 with TRBJ1-5, with 9 bases aligning to TRBD1. The sequenced material came from peripheral blood. This receptor was obtained from a woman aged 80 or older with acute or convalescent COVID-19. The DNA for the CDR3 is TGTGCCAGCAGGGGACAGGGTAGCAATCAGCCCCAGCATTTT. Protein product: CASRGQGSNQPQHF.